Below, 8 T cell receptor beta chains from the same sample are listed, as sequenced in a study of blood T cell repertoires in COVID-19. Only in-frame clones appear in the TCRdb table, and some are missing; sequencing was by immunoSEQ multiplex PCR. The sample comprises around 190,000 clones, roughly nine tenths of which are singletons, and about 20% rests with the top ten. The sample consisted of peripheral blood. These receptors originate from a man aged 65 to 79 with active or convalescent COVID-19.

The rearrangement links TRBV4-3 to TRBJ1-1; TRBD1 aligns across 8 bases. The CDR3 is 12 amino acids. Germline V gene lookup returns CDR1 LGHNA and CDR2 YSLEER. The V and J ends lost 3 bases and 10 bases, in that order; junction bases with no gene match: 4. CDR3 sequence reads: CASSHPGTGAFF. The DNA of the CDR3 is TGCGCCAGCAGCCATCCGGGGACAGGAGCTTTCTTT.

A single count supports this clone. The chain carries TRBV5-1 and TRBJ1-1; no clear D gene. The CDR3 has 14 amino acids. Germline loops: CDR1 SGHRS, CDR2 YFSETQ. V was trimmed by 3 bases and J by 7 bases, leaving 16 bases between them. CDR3 region: CASSWSGVGDEAFF. The CDR3 nucleotides read TGCGCCAGCAGCTGGTCCGGGGTGGGTGATGAAGCTTTCTTT.

The chain carries TRBV19 and TRBJ1-3, with D possibly TRBD1 on 5 matching bases. Trimming took off 7 bases at V and 4 bases at J, with 17 bases between the two ends. The germline V gene encodes CDR1 LNHDA and CDR2 SQIVND (reference sequence). The CDR3 runs to 15 residues. Here the CDR3 reads CASTPGGGVGNTIYF. The CDR3 DNA reads TGTGCCAGTACCCCCGGCGGGGGGGTGGGAAACACCATATATTTT.

This clone was found once. V usage is TRBV6-1 and J usage is TRBJ2-7, with 9 positions matching TRBD1. Germline V gene lookup returns CDR1 MNHNS and CDR2 SASEGT. There are 17 residues in the CDR3. The junction had 10 bases not matched to a gene; V was cut back by 4 bases and J by 0 bases. The CDR3, as DNA: TGTGCCAGCAGTGGCTACGCGGACAGGGGAAACTCCTACGAGCAGTACTTC. Its translation is CASSGYADRGNSYEQYF.

The rearrangement links TRBV7-9 to TRBJ1-6, with D tentatively TRBD1 (5 bases). V was pared by 2 bases and J by 8 bases, with 13 bases between. Germline CDR1 is SEHNR and CDR2 is FQNEAQ (reference sequence). The CDR3 is 15 amino acids. In nucleotides, the CDR3 is TGTGCCAGCAGCTTATATGGGACTACGGATTCACCCCTCCACTTT. It specifies CASSLYGTTDSPLHF.

The chain has TRBV6-5 and TRBJ1-3; 8 nucleotides agree with TRBD1. Germline V gives CDR1 MNHEY, CDR2 SVGAGI. The CDR3 extends over 14 amino acids. Trimming at V came to 6 bases and at J to 5 bases, leaving 6 bases not matched to a gene. The CDR3 sequence: CASRPTGERNTIYF. The CDR3 nucleotides read TGTGCCAGCAGACCGACAGGGGAACGAAACACCATATATTTT.

The rearrangement uses TRBV24-1 and TRBJ2-1, with 12 bases lining up with TRBD2. V lost 1 base, J lost 9 bases, and 6 bases stayed unmatched. The CDR3 is made up of 16 amino acids. Germline loops: CDR1 KGHDR, CDR2 SFDVKD. The CDR3 spells CATSDLRTSGNGEQFF. DNA for the CDR3: TGTGCCACCAGTGATTTAAGGACTAGCGGGAACGGTGAGCAGTTCTTC.

The V call is TRBV2, the J call TRBJ1-5; TRBD1 is a possible D gene (5 bases). Germline CDR1 SNHLY, CDR2 FYNNEI. V was shortened by 7 bases and J by 0 bases, with 7 bases between the two germline ends. This CDR3 has 13 amino acids. The CDR3 DNA is TGTGCCAGCACGGGGGATAGCAATCAGCCCCAGCATTTT. It translates to CASTGDSNQPQHF.